The 22 T cell receptor beta chains reported below all come from one sample, sequenced in a study of blood T cells in healthy people across ages. Sample-barcoded 5' priming and a J-beta primer mix drove a second PCR of about 6 to 12 cycles. TCRdb re-analysed the 5' RACE reads in MiXCR, keeping a single row per CDR3 protein. Here the sample spans about 670,000 distinct CDR3 sequences, over 40% being singletons. Sequencing was performed on blood. These receptors were obtained from an older man in good health.

The V call is TRBV20-1, the J call TRBJ2-2; tentatively, D is TRBD1 (6 bases). The germline V and J ends were trimmed by 0 bases and 2 bases, with 16 bases remaining between them. This CDR3 region has 17 residues. The germline V gene encodes CDR1 DFQATT and CDR2 SNEGSKA (reference sequence). The CDR3 sequence: CSARDGRTVINTGELFF. CDR3 in DNA: TGCAGTGCTAGAGATGGGCGGACAGTTATTAACACCGGGGAGCTGTTTTTT.

V and J are TRBV28 and TRBJ1-1; the D gene is possibly TRBD1 (5 bases). V lost 2 bases and J lost 6, with 13 bases in between. The CDR3 contains 14 residues. Germline lookup yields CDR1 MDHEN and CDR2 SYDVKM. CDR3: CASSLNWGPAEAFF. CDR3 DNA sequence: TGTGCCAGCAGTTTAAACTGGGGCCCGGCTGAAGCTTTCTTT.

The chain carries TRBV6-1 and TRBJ2-1, with 7 bases fitting TRBD2. CDR1 is MNHNS, CDR2 SASEGT, per germline. CDR3 length: 13 residues. V lost 6 bases and J lost 6; bases outside the gene matches: 5. The CDR3 loop is CASSERLANEQFF. The CDR3 nucleotides are TGTGCCAGCAGCGAAAGACTAGCCAATGAGCAGTTCTTC.

As concerns this clonotype: Given a much more abundant clone one base away, this may be a read error. V gene TRBV7-2 combines with J gene TRBJ2-3, with unresolved D. Germline CDR1 is SGHTA and CDR2 is FQGNSA. The CDR3 has 14 residues. V lost 5 bases and J lost 4, with 13 bases in between. CDR3 in DNA: TGTGCCAGCAGCCTTACAGTGGGTGCAGATACGCAGTATTTT. Its translation is CASSLTVGADTQYF.

This clonotype was observed a few times. The rearrangement uses TRBV4-2 and TRBJ2-7; 8 nucleotides align to TRBD1. The CDR3 has 16 amino acids. V was clipped by 3 bases and J by 3 bases; unmatched bases: 10. In germline, CDR1 is LGHNA, CDR2 YNFKEQ. CDR3 bases: TGTGCCAGCAGCCAGGACAGGGATAGTACTTACTACGAGCAGTACTTC. As protein: CASSQDRDSTYYEQYF.

The rearrangement joins TRBV20-1 to TRBJ2-4; either TRBD1 or TRBD2 may fit D (5 bases each). CDR1 DFQATT and CDR2 SNEGSKA come from the germline V gene (reference sequence). Deletions cut 6 bases from V and 2 bases from J, with 20 bases between. This CDR3 comprises 16 residues. CDR3 sequence: CSARLSRGGPKNIQYF. DNA for the CDR3: TGCAGTGCGCGCCTATCACGGGGCGGTCCCAAAAACATTCAGTACTTC.

V usage is TRBV6-5 and J usage is TRBJ2-1; D call uncertain. Per the germline V gene, CDR1 is MNHEY and CDR2 is SVGAGI. The length of the CDR3 is 12 residues. V was shortened by 6 bases and J by 9 bases, with 12 bases between the two germline ends. CDR3 bases: TGTGCCAGCAGAACCAGCCAAAGTGAGCAGTTCTTC. Translated: CASRTSQSEQFF.

This clonotype was observed a handful of times. The chain links TRBV2 to TRBJ1-5; the D gene is possibly TRBD1 (5 bases). This CDR3 has 15 residues. V gave up 6 bases and J gave up 4 bases, with 16 bases separating them. From germline, CDR1 is SNHLY and CDR2 FYNNEI. This chain's CDR3 is CASSLLRQSNQPQHF. The CDR3 region has the DNA TGTGCCAGCAGCCTCTTAAGACAGAGTAATCAGCCCCAGCATTTT.

The chain uses TRBV5-1 and TRBJ2-1, with D tentatively TRBD1 or TRBD2 (5 bases each). There are 15 residues in the CDR3. CDR1 SGHRS and CDR2 YFSETQ come from the germline V gene. V was cut by 0 bases and J by 4 bases, with 11 bases left in between. CDR3 amino acids: CASSLAGRQYNEQFF. In DNA, the CDR3 is TGCGCCAGCAGCTTGGCGGGACGGCAATACAATGAGCAGTTCTTC. Drawing the rest from reference TRBV5-1 and TRBJ2-1, the complete variable domain is KAGVTQTPRYLIKTRGQQVTLSCSPISGHRSVSWYQQTPGQGLQFLFEYFSETQRNKGNFPGRFSGRQFSNSRSEMNVSTLELGDSALYLCASSLAGRQYNEQFFGPGTRLTVL.

The rearrangement uses TRBV30 and TRBJ2-6, with D unclear. Germline V gene lookup returns CDR1 GTSNPN and CDR2 SVGIG (reference sequence). CDR3 length equals 12 residues. V dropped 3 bases and J dropped 4 bases, with 4 bases sitting between them. CDR3 in DNA: TGTGCCTGGAGGGAGGGGGCCAACGTCCTGACTTTC. Its translation: CAWREGANVLTF.

The chain employs TRBV20-1 and TRBJ2-6; TRBD1 agrees at 9 bases. From germline, CDR1 is DFQATT and CDR2 SNEGSKA (reference sequence). V trimming: 3 bases; J trimming: 0 bases; junction bases outside the gene matches: 15. CDR3 size: 20 residues. CDR3 coding DNA: TGCAGTGCTAGGGCCGGGACAGGGACTTTTGACTACTCTGGGGCCAACGTCCTGACTTTC. This codes for CSARAGTGTFDYSGANVLTF.

This rearrangement joins TRBV4-3 to TRBJ2-6; 8 bases are a match to TRBD2. The germline gives CDR1 LGHNA, CDR2 YSLEER. The ends lost 1 base at V and 1 base at J; junction bases unmatched: 3. This CDR3 region has 17 residues. Here the CDR3 reads CASSQVGGGSGANVLTF. The CDR3 nucleotides are TGCGCCAGCAGCCAAGTCGGCGGGGGGTCTGGGGCCAACGTCCTGACTTTC.

With respect to this clonotype: This clone may be a read error of a much larger clone one base away. The rearrangement joins TRBV7-2 to TRBJ2-4; TRBD1 aligns across 9 bases. CDR1 is SGHTA and CDR2 is FQGNSA in the germline V gene. Trimming took 5 bases from V and 8 from J; bases not matched to a gene: 7. The CDR3 covers 14 residues. Here the CDR3 DNA reads TGTACCAGCAGCACCAACAGGGGGCAAGACATTCAGTACTTC. Its translation is CTSSTNRGQDIQYF. The full variable domain, rest sourced from reference TRBV7-2 and TRBJ2-4, is GAGVSQSPSNKVTEKGKDVELRCDPISGHTALYWYRQSLGQGLEFLIYFQGNSAPDKSGLPSDRFSAERTGGSVSTLTIQRTQQEDSAVYLCTSSTNRGQDIQYFGAGTRLSVL.

The V gene is TRBV20-1, the J gene TRBJ2-3, with D maybe TRBD2 (5 bases). The CDR3 extends over 14 amino acids. Germline CDR1 reads DFQATT; CDR2 reads SNEGSKA (reference sequence). V was trimmed by 6 bases and J by 5 bases, leaving 18 bases between them. CDR3 residues: CSAPGYSTRDTQYF. The CDR3 nucleotides are TGCAGTGCCCCGGGGTATAGTACGCGAGATACGCAGTATTTT.

The CDR3 DNA is TGCAGTGCTCAACGACCAGGGGTTCCATACGAGCAGTACTTC. It encodes CSAQRPGVPYEQYF. The chain is built from TRBV20-1 and TRBJ2-7, with D perhaps matching TRBD1 (6 bases). The CDR3 covers 14 residues. V was trimmed by 5 bases and J by 4 bases, leaving 18 bases between them. Germline-derived CDR1 and CDR2 are DFQATT and SNEGSKA (reference sequence).

CDR3 loop: CASSSGTGSSGEYF. DNA for the CDR3: TGTGCCAGCAGCTCCGGGACAGGGTCCTCGGGGGAGTACTTC. J is TRBJ2-7 and V is TRBV12-3 or TRBV12-4; TRBD1 aligns across 9 bases. Germline trimming cut 6 bases from V and 11 bases from J; bases unmatched to any gene: 14. The CDR3 is made up of 14 amino acids.

The chain carries TRBV7-9 and TRBJ2-7; D is perhaps TRBD2 (6 bases). Looked up from germline, CDR1 is SEHNR and CDR2 is FQNEAQ (reference sequence). Trimming took 1 base from V and 2 from J, leaving 12 bases between them. The CDR3 sequence is 15 residues long. The CDR3 is CASSLDGGKAYEQYF. The CDR3 bases are TGTGCCAGCAGCTTAGACGGCGGGAAGGCCTACGAGCAGTACTTC.

The rearrangement uses TRBV29-1 and TRBJ2-7; 9 bases match TRBD2. J lost 1 base, V lost 6 bases, and 10 bases had no gene match. Germline values: CDR1 SQVTM, CDR2 ANQGSEA. The CDR3 consists of 15 residues. The CDR3 spells CSVTRLAVTSYEQYF. The CDR3 nucleotides read TGCAGCGTAACCAGACTAGCGGTAACTTCCTACGAGCAGTACTTC.

This clonotype was seen only a few times. This rearrangement joins TRBV7-2 to TRBJ2-3; D is unclear. Germline V gene sequence: CDR1 SGHTA, CDR2 FQGNSA. Trimming took 5 bases from V and 2 from J, leaving 8 bases between them. This CDR3 has 13 residues. CDR3 protein: CASSVGHTDTQYF. CDR3 sequence (DNA): TGTGCCAGCAGCGTAGGCCACACAGATACGCAGTATTTT.

The V and J genes are TRBV29-1 and TRBJ1-2, with a tentative D call TRBD1 (5 bases). This CDR3 has 12 amino acids. Trimming removed 4 bases at V and 8 bases at J, with 14 bases between. Germline V gene sequence: CDR1 SQVTM, CDR2 ANQGSEA. DNA for the CDR3: TGCAGCGTTGGTGGCGAGGGACGGGGCTACACCTTC. It specifies CSVGGEGRGYTF.

Remarks on this clonotype: The CDR3 does not end in the conserved phenylalanine or tryptophan, so this is likely a read error. The chain employs TRBV29-1 and TRBJ2-1; the match to TRBD2 covers 8 bases. This CDR3 spans 15 amino acids. V dropped 4 bases and J dropped 3; count of bases not matched to a gene: 8. Germline loops: CDR1 SQVTM, CDR2 ANQGSEA. CDR3 sequence (DNA): TGCAGCGTTGTTCCGGGGGGGAGACTCTACAATGAGCAGTTCTTA. Protein sequence: CSVVPGGRLYNEQFL.

The chain combines TRBV20-1 with TRBJ2-7; TRBD2 matches at 9 bases. CDR1 and CDR2 (germline): DFQATT, SNEGSKA (reference sequence). The V segment lost 6 bases and the J segment 7 bases; nucleotides outside the gene matches: 16. This CDR3 comprises 15 residues. As DNA, the CDR3 is TGCAGTGCCCCGACTAGCGGTAGCTCCTACAATGAGCAGTACTTC. Protein: CSAPTSGSSYNEQYF.